This T cell receptor beta chain was retrieved from a study of T cells in Graves' hyperthyroidism and ophthalmopathy. Overall study findings and caveats: Blood also carried most thyroid clonotypes expanded above 0.001.

This clonotype has a count of ten or more. The target antigen is unknown. Hyperthyroidism in the patients, aged 18 to 65, was newly diagnosed and under 2 months in duration. From more than 9.5 ml of fresh peripheral blood, PBMCs were isolated. Amplified regions were TCR beta CDR3 sequences from RNA transcripts. With the HTBI primer set, the TCR CDR3 went through a first round of RT-PCR. TCRdb re-called the multiplex PCR reads with MiXCR, one entry per CDR3 protein. The table includes approximately 430,000 distinct CDR3 sequences, approximately 14% detected once. Specimen: blood. The receptor comes from a woman aged 18 to 35 with Graves' hyperthyroidism.

This chain's CDR3 is CASSEDRVQETQYF. The CDR3 DNA is TGTGCCAGCAGTGAGGACAGGGTCCAAGAGACCCAGTACTTC. The V and J genes are TRBV2 and TRBJ2-5; 8 nucleotides match TRBD1. The CDR3 runs to 14 residues. Germline CDR1 reads SNHLY; CDR2 reads FYNNEI. V lost 3 bases to trimming and J lost 1 base; unmatched junction nucleotides: 1.